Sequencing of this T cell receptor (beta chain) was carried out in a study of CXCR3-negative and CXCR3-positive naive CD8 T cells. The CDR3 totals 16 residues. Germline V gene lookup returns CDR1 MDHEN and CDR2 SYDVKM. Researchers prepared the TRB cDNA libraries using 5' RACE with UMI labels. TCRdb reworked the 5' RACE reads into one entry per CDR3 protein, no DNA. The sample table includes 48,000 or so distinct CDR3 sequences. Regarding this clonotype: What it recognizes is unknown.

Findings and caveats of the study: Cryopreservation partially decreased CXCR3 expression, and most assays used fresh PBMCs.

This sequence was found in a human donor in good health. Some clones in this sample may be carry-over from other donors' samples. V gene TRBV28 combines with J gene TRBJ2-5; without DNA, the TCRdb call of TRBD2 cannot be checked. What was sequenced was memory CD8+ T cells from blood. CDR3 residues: CASSLSLEDPQETQYF.